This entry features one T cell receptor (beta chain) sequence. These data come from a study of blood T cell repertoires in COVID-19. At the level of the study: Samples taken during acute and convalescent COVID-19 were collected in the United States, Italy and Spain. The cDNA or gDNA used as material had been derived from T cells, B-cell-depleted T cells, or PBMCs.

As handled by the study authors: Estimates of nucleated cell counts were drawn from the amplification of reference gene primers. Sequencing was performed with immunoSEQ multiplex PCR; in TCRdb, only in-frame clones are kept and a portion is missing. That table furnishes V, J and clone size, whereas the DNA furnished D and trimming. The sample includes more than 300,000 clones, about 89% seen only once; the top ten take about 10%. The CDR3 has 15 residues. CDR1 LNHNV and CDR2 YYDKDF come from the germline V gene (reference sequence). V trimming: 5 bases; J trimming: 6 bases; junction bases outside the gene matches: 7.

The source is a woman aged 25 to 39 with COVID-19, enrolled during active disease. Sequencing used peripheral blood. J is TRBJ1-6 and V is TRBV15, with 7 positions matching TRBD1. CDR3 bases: TGTGCCACCAGCGACCGACAGGGAGGTAATTCACCCCTCCACTTT. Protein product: CATSDRQGGNSPLHF.